The entry below gives a single T cell receptor (beta chain) sequence along with its context. This sample was taken from a study of blood T cell repertoires in COVID-19. Clones were sequenced by immunoSEQ multiplex PCR, and TCRdb holds only the in-frame ones, with some missing. The sample yields about 360,000 clones, about 86% seen once. Germline CDR1 and CDR2: SGHAT and FQNNGV. CDR3 length: 16 residues. V was pared by 1 base and J by 2 bases, with 8 bases of the junction left unmatched. Sequenced sample: peripheral blood. This clonotype was obtained from a man aged 25-45 years with active or convalescent COVID-19. This rearrangement joins TRBV11-2 to TRBJ2-7; 7 nucleotides match TRBD1. As DNA, the CDR3 is TGTGCCAGCAGCTTAGGGATGGACAGGAGGACCTACGAGCAGTACTTC. This gives the protein CASSLGMDRRTYEQYF.